These 6 T cell receptor beta chains were sequenced from one sample in a study of T cell responses to AZD1222 COVID-19 vaccine. TCRdb keeps only in-frame clones here, not all; method: immunoSEQ multiplex PCR. The sample lists 100,000 to 150,000 clones; approximately 88% were seen once. Sample: peripheral blood, taken on day 0 of AZD1222 vaccination. These receptors were collected from an adult in good health.

On this clone itself: A junction end diverges from the germline sequence, so it may reflect a read error. The chain carries TRBV27 and TRBJ1-6; 7 bases agree with TRBD1. Germline V CDR1 and CDR2: MNHEY, SMNVEV (reference sequence). The CDR3 is 14 amino acids. The CDR3 DNA reads as TGTGCCAGCCGTTTGGGACAGTATAATTCACCCCTCCACTTT. This codes for CASRLGQYNSPLHF.

A few counts support this clone. The genes are TRBV15 and TRBJ2-3, with TRBD2 matching 10 bases. The germline CDR1 and CDR2 sequences are LNHNV and YYDKDF (reference sequence). The CDR3 sequence is 20 residues long. V lost 0 bases, J lost 0 bases, and 12 bases stayed unmatched. CDR3 DNA sequence: TGTGCCACCAGCAGAGAATGGGGGCTAGCGGGGGCCACGAGCACAGATACGCAGTATTTT. Its protein is CATSREWGLAGATSTDTQYF.

The genes are TRBV6-2 or TRBV6-3 and TRBJ2-3, with D unresolved. The CDR3 length is 14 residues. Trimming shortened V by 6 bases and J by 0 bases, and 10 bases separated the two germline ends. Germline V gene sequence: CDR1 MNHEY, CDR2 SVGEGT. The CDR3 nucleotides are TGTGCCAGCAGCGACTTTTCTAGCACAGATACGCAGTATTTT. It is translated as CASSDFSSTDTQYF.

This clone was found once. V is TRBV7-8 and J is TRBJ2-5; 7 bases are a match to TRBD2. Looked up from germline, CDR1 is SGHVS and CDR2 is FQNEAQ. This CDR3 comprises 13 residues. The trim removed 5 bases at V and 5 bases at J, leaving 5 bases unmatched. The CDR3 here is CASSPGGVETQYF. CDR3 DNA sequence: TGTGCCAGCAGCCCGGGAGGTGTGGAGACCCAGTACTTC.

The chain carries TRBV7-9 and TRBJ2-3; D may be TRBD2 (5 bases). Per germline, CDR1 SEHNR and CDR2 FQNEAQ (reference sequence). Trimming stripped 11 bases from V and 0 bases from J, with 12 bases between. This CDR3 has 13 amino acids. The CDR3 nucleotides are TGTGCCGGCCTCCCGGGGAGCACAGATACGCAGTATTTT. This gives the protein CAGLPGSTDTQYF. The full variable domain, completed using reference TRBV7-9 and TRBJ2-3, is DTGVSQNPRHKITKRGQNVTFRCDPISEHNRLYWYRQTLGQGPEFLTYFQNEAQLEKSRLLSDRFSAERPKGSFSTLEIQRTEQGDSAMYLCAGLPGSTDTQYFGPGTRLTVL.

The chain carries TRBV29-1 and TRBJ2-7, with D tentatively TRBD2 (6 bases). The CDR3 extends over 12 amino acids. Germline assignment: CDR1 SQVTM and CDR2 ANQGSEA. V was shortened by 3 bases and J by 7 bases, with 13 bases between the two germline ends. The CDR3 here is CSVDEGGGEQYF. The CDR3 DNA reads as TGCAGCGTTGACGAGGGAGGCGGGGAGCAGTACTTC.